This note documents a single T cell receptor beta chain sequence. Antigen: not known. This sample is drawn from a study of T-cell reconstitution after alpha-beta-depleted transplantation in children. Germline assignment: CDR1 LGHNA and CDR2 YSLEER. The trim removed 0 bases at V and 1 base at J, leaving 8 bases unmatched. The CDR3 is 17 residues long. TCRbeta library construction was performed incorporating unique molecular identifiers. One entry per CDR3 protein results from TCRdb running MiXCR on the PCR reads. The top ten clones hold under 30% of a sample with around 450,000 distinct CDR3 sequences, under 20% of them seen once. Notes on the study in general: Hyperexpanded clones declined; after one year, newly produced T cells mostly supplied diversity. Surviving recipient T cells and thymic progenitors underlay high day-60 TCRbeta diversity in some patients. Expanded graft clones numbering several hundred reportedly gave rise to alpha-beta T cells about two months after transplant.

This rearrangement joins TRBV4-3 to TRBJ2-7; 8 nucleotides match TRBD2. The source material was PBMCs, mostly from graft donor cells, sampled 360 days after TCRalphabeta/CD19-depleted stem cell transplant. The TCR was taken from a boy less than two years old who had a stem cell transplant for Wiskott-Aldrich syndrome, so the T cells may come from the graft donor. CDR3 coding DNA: TGCGCCAGCAGCCAAGATATGGCGGGAGGCCGTTCCTACGAGCAGTACTTC. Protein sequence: CASSQDMAGGRSYEQYF.